The present T cell receptor (beta chain) was sequenced within a study of vaccination and CD4 T cells after COVID-19. Study summary: In culture, cells were exposed to overlapping spike peptides from SARS-CoV-2, HCoV-NL63, HCoV-OC43 and HCoV-229E. Study observations and caveats: Post-vaccination reactive clonotypes (median around 40) did not differ significantly from post-infection (21).

The Oncomine TCR Beta short-read assay was what sequenced the DNA obtained from cultured CD4+ T cells. TCRdb re-called the PCR reads through MiXCR, storing one row per CDR3 protein. The repertoire has around 9,600 distinct CDR3 sequences, 50% to 65% of them found once; the top ten carry roughly 21%. The CDR3 extends over 16 amino acids. V lost 5 bases and J lost 2; bases outside the gene matches: 8. The germline V gene encodes CDR1 MNHNS and CDR2 SASEGT. Concerning this clonotype itself: What it binds is not known.

The treatment denotes: approximately 9-day PBMC culture with coronavirus spike peptide pools or control peptides (ViraFEST assay). The chain combines TRBV6-1 with TRBJ2-7; 11 bases match TRBD2. The sequenced sample was CD4+ T cells from blood, cultured in vitro. The sequence was obtained from a human donor who had recovered from COVID-19. The CDR3 region has the DNA TGTGCCAGCAGTCGCTCACTAGCGGGGGTCCCCTACGAGCAGTACTTC. Residues: CASSRSLAGVPYEQYF.